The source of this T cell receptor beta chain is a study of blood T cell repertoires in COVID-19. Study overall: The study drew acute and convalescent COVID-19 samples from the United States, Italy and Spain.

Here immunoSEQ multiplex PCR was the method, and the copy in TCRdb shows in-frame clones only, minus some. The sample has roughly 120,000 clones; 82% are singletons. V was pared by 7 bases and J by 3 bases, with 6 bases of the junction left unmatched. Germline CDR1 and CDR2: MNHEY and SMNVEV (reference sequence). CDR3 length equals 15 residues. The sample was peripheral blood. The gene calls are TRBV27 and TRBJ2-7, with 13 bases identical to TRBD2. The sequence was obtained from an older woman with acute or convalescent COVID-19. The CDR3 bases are TGTGCCAGCACGGGACTAGCGGGGAGCAACTACGAGCAGTACTTC. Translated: CASTGLAGSNYEQYF.